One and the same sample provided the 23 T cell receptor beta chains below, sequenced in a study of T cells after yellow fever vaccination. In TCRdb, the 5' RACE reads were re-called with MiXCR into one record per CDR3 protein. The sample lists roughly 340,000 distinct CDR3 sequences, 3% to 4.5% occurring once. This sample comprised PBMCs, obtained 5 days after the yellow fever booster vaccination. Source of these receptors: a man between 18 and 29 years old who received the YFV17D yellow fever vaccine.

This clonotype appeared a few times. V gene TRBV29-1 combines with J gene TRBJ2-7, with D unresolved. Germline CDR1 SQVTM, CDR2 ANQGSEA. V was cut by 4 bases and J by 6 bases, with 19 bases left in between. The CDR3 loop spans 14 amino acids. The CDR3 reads CSVGSRPTSAEQYV. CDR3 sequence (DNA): TGCAGCGTTGGGAGTCGCCCCACCTCCGCCGAGCAGTACGTC.

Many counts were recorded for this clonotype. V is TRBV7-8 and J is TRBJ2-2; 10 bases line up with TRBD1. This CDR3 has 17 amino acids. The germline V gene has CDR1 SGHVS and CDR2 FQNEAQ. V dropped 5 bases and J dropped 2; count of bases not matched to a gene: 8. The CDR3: CASSLGTGDINTGELFF. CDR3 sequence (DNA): TGTGCCAGCAGCCTTGGGACAGGGGATATTAACACCGGGGAGCTGTTTTTT.

In DNA form, the CDR3 reads TGCGCCACCCGACGGACTGTGAACACTGAAGCTTTCTTT. Encoded protein: CATRRTVNTEAFF. This chain uses TRBV5-1 with TRBJ1-1; the D is unclear. CDR1 SGHRS and CDR2 YFSETQ come from the germline V gene. The V and J ends lost 9 bases and 0 bases respectively, with 12 bases between them. CDR3 length equals 13 residues.

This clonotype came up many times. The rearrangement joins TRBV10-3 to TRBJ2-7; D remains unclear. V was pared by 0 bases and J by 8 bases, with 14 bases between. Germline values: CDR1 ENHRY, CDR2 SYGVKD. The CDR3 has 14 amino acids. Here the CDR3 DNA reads TGTGCCATCAGTGAGTCGGGTTCGGGTCCCAAGCAGTACGTC. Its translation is CAISESGSGPKQYV.

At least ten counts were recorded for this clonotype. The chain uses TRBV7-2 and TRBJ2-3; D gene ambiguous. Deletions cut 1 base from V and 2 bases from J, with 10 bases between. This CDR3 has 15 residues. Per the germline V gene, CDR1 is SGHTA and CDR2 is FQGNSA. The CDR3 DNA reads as TGTGCCAGCAGCTTAGATTACTTCTCCACAGATACGCAGTATTTT. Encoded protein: CASSLDYFSTDTQYF.

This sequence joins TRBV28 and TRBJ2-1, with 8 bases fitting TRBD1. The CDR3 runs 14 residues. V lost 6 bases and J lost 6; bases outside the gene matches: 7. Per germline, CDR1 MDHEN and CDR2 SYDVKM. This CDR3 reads CASSRTGLLNEQFF. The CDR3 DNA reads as TGTGCCAGCAGCAGGACAGGGCTTCTCAATGAGCAGTTCTTC.

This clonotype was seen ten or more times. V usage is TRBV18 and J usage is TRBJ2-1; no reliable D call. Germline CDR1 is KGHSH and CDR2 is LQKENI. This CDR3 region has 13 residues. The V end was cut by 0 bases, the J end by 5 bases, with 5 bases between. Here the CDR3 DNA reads TGTGCCAGCTCACCACCTAGCAACAATGAGCAGTTCTTC. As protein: CASSPPSNNEQFF.

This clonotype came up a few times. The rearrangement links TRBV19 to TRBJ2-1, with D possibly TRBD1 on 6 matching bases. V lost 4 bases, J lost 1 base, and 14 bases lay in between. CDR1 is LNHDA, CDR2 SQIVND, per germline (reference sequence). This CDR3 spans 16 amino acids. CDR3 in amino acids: CASSTPTGKSYNEQFF. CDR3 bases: TGTGCCAGTAGTACCCCCACAGGGAAGTCCTACAATGAGCAGTTCTTC.

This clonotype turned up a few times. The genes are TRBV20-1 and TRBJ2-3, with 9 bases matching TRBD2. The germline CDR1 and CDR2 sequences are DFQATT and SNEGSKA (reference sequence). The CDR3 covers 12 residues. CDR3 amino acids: CRARGGHDTQYF. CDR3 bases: TGCAGAGCGCGGGGGGGGCACGATACGCAGTATTTT.

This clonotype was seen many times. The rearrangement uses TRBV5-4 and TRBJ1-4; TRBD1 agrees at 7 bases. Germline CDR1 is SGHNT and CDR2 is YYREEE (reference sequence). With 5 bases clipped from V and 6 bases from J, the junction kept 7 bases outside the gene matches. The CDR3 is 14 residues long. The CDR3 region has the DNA TGTGCCAGCAGGCGGACAGGTTCGGATGAAAAACTGTTTTTT. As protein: CASRRTGSDEKLFF.

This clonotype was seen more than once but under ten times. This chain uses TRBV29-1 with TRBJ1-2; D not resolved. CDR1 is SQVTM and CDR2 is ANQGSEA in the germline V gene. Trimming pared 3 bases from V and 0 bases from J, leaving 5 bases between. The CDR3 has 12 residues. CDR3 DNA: TGCAGCGTTGATGAGACTAACTATGGCTACACCTTC. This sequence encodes CSVDETNYGYTF.

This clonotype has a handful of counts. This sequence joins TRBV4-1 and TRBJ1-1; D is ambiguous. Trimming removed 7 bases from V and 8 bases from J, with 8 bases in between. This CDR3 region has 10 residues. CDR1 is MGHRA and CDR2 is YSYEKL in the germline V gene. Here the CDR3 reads CASKGIEAFF. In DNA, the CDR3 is TGCGCCAGCAAAGGGATAGAAGCTTTCTTT.

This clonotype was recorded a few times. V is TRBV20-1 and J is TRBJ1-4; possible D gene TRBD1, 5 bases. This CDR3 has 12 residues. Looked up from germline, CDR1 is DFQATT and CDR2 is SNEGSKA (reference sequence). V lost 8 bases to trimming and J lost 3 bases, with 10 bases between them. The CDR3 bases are TGCAGTCTGGGGGGGGCTAATGAAAAACTGTTTTTT. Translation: CSLGGANEKLFF.

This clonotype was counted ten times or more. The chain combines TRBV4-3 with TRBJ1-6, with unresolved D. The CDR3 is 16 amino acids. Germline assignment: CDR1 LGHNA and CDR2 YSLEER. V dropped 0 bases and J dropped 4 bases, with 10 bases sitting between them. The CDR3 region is CASSQDPGSYNSPLHF. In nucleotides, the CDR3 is TGCGCCAGCAGCCAAGATCCAGGCAGTTATAATTCACCCCTCCACTTT.

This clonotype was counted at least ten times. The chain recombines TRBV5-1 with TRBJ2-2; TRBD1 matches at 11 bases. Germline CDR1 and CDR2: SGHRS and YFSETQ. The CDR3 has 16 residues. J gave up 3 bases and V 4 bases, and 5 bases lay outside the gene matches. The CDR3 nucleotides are TGCGCCAGCAGCGGGGGACAGGGGGATGACACCGGGGAGCTGTTTTTT. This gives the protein CASSGGQGDDTGELFF.

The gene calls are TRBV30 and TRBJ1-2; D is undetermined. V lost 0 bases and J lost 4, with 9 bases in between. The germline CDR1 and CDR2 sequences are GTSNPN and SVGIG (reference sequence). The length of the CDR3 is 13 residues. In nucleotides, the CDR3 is TGTGCCTGGAGTGTACAAGCCTCCTATGGCTACACCTTC. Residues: CAWSVQASYGYTF. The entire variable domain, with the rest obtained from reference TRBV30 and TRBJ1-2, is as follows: SQTIHQWPATLVQPVGSPLSLECTVEGTSNPNLYWYRQAAGRGLQLLFYSVGIGQISSEVPQNLSASRPQDRQFILSSKKLLLSDSGFYLCAWSVQASYGYTFGSGTRLTVV.

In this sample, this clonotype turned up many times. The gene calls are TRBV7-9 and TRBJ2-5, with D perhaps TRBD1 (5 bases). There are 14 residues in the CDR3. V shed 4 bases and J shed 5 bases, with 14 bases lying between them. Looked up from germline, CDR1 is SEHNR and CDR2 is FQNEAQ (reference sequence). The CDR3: CASSSPTAWETQYF. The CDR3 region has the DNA TGTGCCAGCAGCTCTCCGACAGCCTGGGAGACCCAGTACTTC.

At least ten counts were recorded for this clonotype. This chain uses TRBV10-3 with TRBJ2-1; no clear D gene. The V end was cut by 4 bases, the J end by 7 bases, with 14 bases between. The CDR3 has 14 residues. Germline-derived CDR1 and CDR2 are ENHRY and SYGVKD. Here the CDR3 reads CAISGQAVQNEQFF. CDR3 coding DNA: TGTGCCATCAGTGGCCAAGCCGTACAGAATGAGCAGTTCTTC.

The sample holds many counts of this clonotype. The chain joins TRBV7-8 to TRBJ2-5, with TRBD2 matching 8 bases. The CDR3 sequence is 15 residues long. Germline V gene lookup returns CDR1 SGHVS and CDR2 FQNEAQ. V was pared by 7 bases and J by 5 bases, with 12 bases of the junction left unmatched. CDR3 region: CASTPVPGGHETQYF. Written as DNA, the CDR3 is TGTGCCAGCACCCCGGTACCGGGGGGGCACGAGACCCAGTACTTC.

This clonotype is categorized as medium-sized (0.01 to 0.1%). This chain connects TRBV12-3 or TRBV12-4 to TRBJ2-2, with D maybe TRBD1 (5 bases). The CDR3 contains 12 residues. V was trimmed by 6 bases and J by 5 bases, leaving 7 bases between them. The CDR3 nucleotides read TGTGCCAGCAGCCAGGGAACCGGGGAGCTGTTTTTT. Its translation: CASSQGTGELFF.

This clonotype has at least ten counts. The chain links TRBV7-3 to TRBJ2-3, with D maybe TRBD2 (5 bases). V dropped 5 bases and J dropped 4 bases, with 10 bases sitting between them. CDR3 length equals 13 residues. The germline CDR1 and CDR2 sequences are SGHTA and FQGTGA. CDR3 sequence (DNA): TGTGCCAGCAGCCAAGAACTAGCAGATACGCAGTATTTT. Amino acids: CASSQELADTQYF.

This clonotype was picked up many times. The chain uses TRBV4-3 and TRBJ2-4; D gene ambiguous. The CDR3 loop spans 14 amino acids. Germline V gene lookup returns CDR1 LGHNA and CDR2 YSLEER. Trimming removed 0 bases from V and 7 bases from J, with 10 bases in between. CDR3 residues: CASSQDIIVNIQYF. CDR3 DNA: TGCGCCAGCAGCCAAGATATCATAGTCAACATTCAGTACTTC.

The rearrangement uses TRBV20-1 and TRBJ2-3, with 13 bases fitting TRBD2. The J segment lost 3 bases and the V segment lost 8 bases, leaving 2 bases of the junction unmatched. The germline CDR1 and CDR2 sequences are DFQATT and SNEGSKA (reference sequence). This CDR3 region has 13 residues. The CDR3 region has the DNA TGCAGTCCGACTAGCGGGGGGACAGATACGCAGTATTTT. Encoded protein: CSPTSGGTDTQYF.